This TCR beta chain was identified in a study of vaccination and CD4 T cells after COVID-19 (dated by TCRdb to between 2022 and 2023). As for the study more broadly: Every convalescent patient had a positive nasal swab PCR test for SARS-CoV-2, with mild disease in roughly ten patients and severe disease in one. The convalescent cohort included six males and four females, with two Hispanic individuals, seven Caucasians, two Asians and one multiracial person. Each participant got two doses of either the Pfizer-BioNTech BNT162b2 vaccine (n=8) or the Moderna mRNA-1273 vaccine (n=2). Post-COVID blood samples were collected from convalescent patients a median of approximately 93 days after diagnosis, with a range of about 30 to 161 days. Post-vaccine blood samples were collected a median of approximately 68 days after the second vaccine dose, ranging from about 13 to 250 days. For stimulating the cultures, overlapping spike peptide pools were used, derived from SARS-CoV-2 as well as from the common cold coronaviruses HCoV-NL63, HCoV-OC43 and HCoV-229E. Control cultures received a CEFX viral epitope pool as the positive control, an HIV-1 Nef peptide pool as the negative control, or no peptide. In around 9 COVID-19 convalescent patients and a few infection-naive healthy vaccine recipients, researchers compared the spike-specific CD4+ TCR repertoire from before mRNA vaccination with the repertoire from after.

Inclusive of the bounding cysteine and phenylalanine, the CDR3 is 15 residues long. Solely the CDR3 DNA is kept, with 45 bases framed from the first base. For CDR1 and CDR2, the germline V gene (reference sequence) lists LNHNV and YYDKDF. Unmatched junction bases come to 7, with V trimmed by 5 bases and J by 4 bases. In its sample, this clonotype was seen a few times. Its target antigen remains unknown. No per-base quality is available; no much larger clone lies one base away. Here is what the overall study found, with its caveats: Of the vaccine-specific clones in convalescent patients, 304 of 307, or nearly all, reacted only to SARS-CoV-2 spike and did not cross-react with common cold coronaviruses. The median number of SARS-CoV-2-reactive clonotypes rose from around 20 after infection to approximately 41 after vaccination, but the change was not significant. In convalescent patients, a median around 84% of post-vaccine SARS-CoV-2-reactive clones were detected only after vaccination, and vaccine-specific priming was suggested by this finding. Only a relatively small number of convalescent patients were included in the study, and early timepoints following natural infection were not analyzed.

The library was produced with PCR. DNA from cultured CD4+ T cells underwent TCR sequencing with the Oncomine TCR Beta short-read assay at the Johns Hopkins FTIC core. The QIAamp micro DNA kit was used to extract genomic DNA from the cultured CD4+ T cells. Oncomine TCR Beta libraries from cultured CD4+ T cells were pooled with unique dual indexes and sequenced on an Illumina iSeq 100. In the paper's pipeline: Non-productive sequences were removed, and CDR3s not starting with C, not ending with F or W, or shorter than 7 amino acids were discarded. Antigen-specific clonotypes were identified with the MANAFEST web application by comparing peptide-stimulated wells with reference and other culture wells. To be called positive, a clone needed an FDR below 0.05, an odds ratio above 5, and a productive frequency above 0.1% in at least two of three replicate wells. Cross-reactive clonotypes were defined as significantly expanded in both SARS-CoV-2 spike wells and at least one common cold coronavirus spike condition. Using R version 3.6.1, CDR3 homology was evaluated through Levenshtein distances (stringdist) along with unrooted phylogenetic trees (ape). TCRdb's own reprocessing of the public reads used fastp at Q25 and MiXCR and kept productive beta chains. Each entry merges the rows of one CDR3 protein and shows their most common DNA and genes. Here the V and J calls rest on TCRdb's processing, not on the authors' analysis. Recorded for this sample are about 20,000 distinct CDR3 sequences; 43% of them occurred a single time. The ten largest clones take up around 2.9% of the sample.

The sample's treatment or condition label is to be understood as: approximately nine-day PBMC culture with coronavirus spike peptide pools or control peptides (ViraFEST assay). The ViraFEST assay was used in the study, in which antigen-specific T cells were expanded with peptide pools and expanded clonotypes were subsequently identified by TCR sequencing. The positive SARS-CoV-2 PCR tests of the convalescent patients were dated from March to December 2020, before the Alpha, Beta and Delta variants emerged in the United States. Each well held millions of PBMCs cultured in IMDM containing around 5% human AB serum and 10 IU/ml IL-2, with 9 to 10 ug/ml peptide pools added. On days 3 and 7, half of the culture medium was replaced with fresh IL-2-containing medium. After roughly 9 days of culture, CD4+ T cells were isolated by negative selection with the EasySep CD4+ T cell isolation kit. Ficoll-Paque Plus gradient centrifugation was used to isolate PBMCs from whole blood, and the isolated PBMCs were then either used fresh or cryopreserved at -140C. Triplicate wells were generally used for each culture condition.

The receptor comes from a human donor who had recovered from COVID-19. This chain is built from TRBV15 and TRBJ2-3; TRBD1 matches 9 bases in the middle. The sample in question was CD4+ T cells from blood, cultured in vitro, obtained after SARS-CoV-2 vaccination. Here the CDR3 is given as CATSRGQGGADTQYF. In nucleotides, the sequence is TGTGCCACCAGCCGGGGACAGGGAGGTGCAGATACGCAGTATTTT.